Listed here are 22 T cell receptor beta chains from one sample, sequenced in a study of T-cell memory formation after mild COVID-19. TCRdb recomputed calls from the 5' RACE reads with MiXCR, one row per CDR3 protein. The data contain approximately 440,000 distinct CDR3 sequences, about 20% of them singletons. Sequences were obtained from PBMCs or a T cell subset sorted from them (not recorded which). These receptors all stem from an adult woman who had mild COVID-19 (a few samples of this study predate the infection). Cell type and time point are not known.

The rearrangement uses TRBV5-1 and TRBJ2-3; the match to TRBD1 covers 12 bases. Trimming removed 4 bases from V and 4 bases from J; junction bases left unmatched: 4. Germline values: CDR1 SGHRS, CDR2 YFSETQ. This CDR3 has 15 residues. As DNA, the CDR3 is TGCGCCAGCAGCCGGGGACAGGGGGCGGCAGATACGCAGTATTTT. It yields the protein CASSRGQGAADTQYF.

This clonotype has only a few counts. The chain joins TRBV12-3 or TRBV12-4 to TRBJ1-5; TRBD1 matches 7 bases. CDR3 length equals 12 residues. The trim removed 8 bases at V and 8 bases at J, leaving 6 bases unmatched. The CDR3 is CASYRGLEPQHF. CDR3 bases: TGTGCCAGCTACAGGGGACTTGAGCCCCAGCATTTT.

The chain has TRBV5-1 and TRBJ2-7; weak D call: TRBD1 (7 bases). The CDR3 loop spans 15 amino acids. V lost 0 bases to trimming and J lost 2 bases, with 12 bases between them. Germline V gene data show CDR1 as SGHRS and CDR2 as YFSETQ. This chain's CDR3 is CASSLDGRGAYEQYF. In DNA, the CDR3 is TGCGCCAGCAGCTTGGATGGCAGGGGGGCCTACGAGCAGTACTTC.

This chain uses TRBV2 with TRBJ2-3, with 7 bases matching TRBD2. Germline CDR1 reads SNHLY; CDR2 reads FYNNEI. Losses at the gene ends were 6 bases for V and 1 base for J; bases not matched to a gene: 4. The CDR3 runs 14 residues. The CDR3 DNA reads TGTGCCAGCAGCTGGCTAGCGGGCACAGATACGCAGTATTTT. It is translated as CASSWLAGTDTQYF.

This clonotype came up a few times. This chain joins TRBV11-2 and TRBJ2-7, with unresolved D. V was trimmed by 0 bases and J by 6 bases, leaving 9 bases between them. CDR1 and CDR2 (germline): SGHAT, FQNNGV. CDR3 length: 13 residues. Here the CDR3 reads CASSLESKGEQYF. The DNA of the CDR3 is TGTGCCAGCAGCTTAGAGAGTAAGGGCGAGCAGTACTTC.

The CDR3 bases are TGTGCCAGCAGCCCAAGACAGGGAGCTAGAGAGACCCAGTACTTC. This gives the protein CASSPRQGARETQYF. The chain uses TRBV6-5 and TRBJ2-5, with TRBD1 identical over 7 bases. Trimming at V came to 6 bases and at J to 4 bases, leaving 11 bases not matched to a gene. Germline loops: CDR1 MNHEY, CDR2 SVGAGI. The CDR3 contains 15 residues.

This sequence joins TRBV4-1 and TRBJ2-1; D might be TRBD1 (5 bases). This CDR3 contains 13 residues. Germline V gene data show CDR1 as MGHRA and CDR2 as YSYEKL. Trimming left V 1 base short and J 8 bases short, with 9 bases between. This chain's CDR3 is CASSQVGQDEQFF. The CDR3 nucleotides are TGCGCCAGCAGCCAAGTGGGGCAGGATGAGCAGTTCTTC.

This rearrangement joins TRBV7-2 to TRBJ1-1; possible D gene TRBD1, 5 bases. Trimming removed 4 bases at V and 1 base at J, with 10 bases between. The CDR3 consists of 14 residues. Germline V gene lookup returns CDR1 SGHTA and CDR2 FQGNSA. The CDR3 coding sequence is TGTGCCAGCAGCTCGACAGTAGCGAACACTGAAGCTTTCTTT. Its protein is CASSSTVANTEAFF.

This clonotype was counted many times. The chain uses TRBV6-2 or TRBV6-3 and TRBJ2-7; no clear D. Germline assignment: CDR1 MNHEY and CDR2 SVGEGT. V was shortened by 0 bases and J by 3 bases, with 6 bases between the two germline ends. The CDR3 is made up of 13 amino acids. The CDR3 region has the DNA TGTGCCAGCAGTTACTCATCTAGCTACGAGCAGTACTTC. Its translation: CASSYSSSYEQYF.

The gene calls are TRBV9 and TRBJ2-7, with D perhaps TRBD1 or TRBD2 (5 bases each). The CDR3 spans 15 residues. The V and J ends lost 0 bases and 2 bases respectively, with 12 bases between them. The germline gives CDR1 SGDLS, CDR2 YYNGEE. The CDR3 nucleotides are TGTGCCAGCAGCGTAGGGCTGGGGACCACCTACGAGCAGTACTTC. Protein product: CASSVGLGTTYEQYF.

The V gene is TRBV4-2, the J gene TRBJ2-7; D remains unclear. The germline V and J ends were trimmed by 4 bases and 0 bases, with 16 bases remaining between them. From germline, CDR1 is LGHNA and CDR2 YNFKEQ. The CDR3 consists of 16 residues. CDR3 DNA sequence: TGTGCCAGCAGCCCCGTGGTGGGTAGCAGCTCCTACGAGCAGTACTTC. Translating gives CASSPVVGSSSYEQYF.

The chain carries TRBV9 and TRBJ2-1; possibly TRBD1 for D (8 bases). V was trimmed by 7 bases and J by 3 bases, leaving 17 bases between them. The germline V gene encodes CDR1 SGDLS and CDR2 YYNGEE. The CDR3 runs 15 residues. For the CDR3, the DNA is TGTGCCAGCGACACAGGGGGGGACAGCTACAATGAGCAGTTCTTC. This sequence encodes CASDTGGDSYNEQFF.

This clonotype was seen a few times. This chain connects TRBV7-6 to TRBJ2-3; D is uncertain. Trimming removed 4 bases at V and 1 base at J, with 15 bases between. Germline V lookup: CDR1 SGHVS, CDR2 FNYEAQ. The CDR3 covers 16 residues. This CDR3 reads CASSSRQRIGTDTQYF. CDR3 nucleotide sequence: TGTGCCAGCAGCTCCCGGCAACGGATCGGCACAGATACGCAGTATTTT.

The sample holds a few counts of this clonotype. The chain is built from TRBV6-6 and TRBJ2-3; a weak D match, TRBD2 (7 bases). CDR3 size: 18 residues. The V end lost 5 bases, the J end lost 5 bases, and 26 bases lay between the germline ends. Germline values: CDR1 MNHNY, CDR2 SVGAGI (reference sequence). CDR3 sequence reads: CASSPLGNVRGGQDTQYF. The CDR3 DNA follows: TGTGCCAGCAGTCCACTGGGTAATGTGAGGGGGGGCCAAGATACGCAGTATTTT.

This clonotype was detected a few times. This rearrangement joins TRBV5-4 to TRBJ2-7, with 9 bases lining up with TRBD1. The CDR3 totals 14 residues. After removal of 3 bases from V and 3 bases from J, the junction contained 4 bases not matched to a gene. The V gene's germline CDR1 is SGHNT and CDR2 YYREEE (reference sequence). CDR3 sequence (DNA): TGTGCCAGCAGCTCCGAGACAGGGGGCTACGAGCAGTACTTC. This gives the protein CASSSETGGYEQYF.

Note on this clonotype: One junction end does not reproduce the germline sequence, and a read error may be involved. The chain couples TRBV6-1 to TRBJ2-1; 8 bases are a match to TRBD2. The CDR3 covers 16 residues. Germline V gene data show CDR1 as MNHNS and CDR2 as SASEGT. The CDR3 sequence: CACSEGPAGAYNEQFF. CDR3 sequence (DNA): TGTGCCTGCAGTGAAGGCCCAGCGGGGGCTTACAATGAGCAGTTCTTC.

This clonotype was counted only a few times. The chain uses TRBV7-8 and TRBJ2-5, with no clear D. Per the germline V gene, CDR1 is SGHVS and CDR2 is FQNEAQ. The V gene lost 4 bases and the J gene lost 8 bases, with 11 bases spanning the gap. The length of the CDR3 is 12 residues. The CDR3: CASSSYDLTQYF. In nucleotides, the CDR3 is TGTGCCAGCAGCTCATATGATCTCACCCAGTACTTC.

The CDR3 here is CATSARGIRTQTQYF. In DNA form, the CDR3 reads TGTGCCACCAGTGCCCGGGGGATACGCACGCAGACCCAGTACTTC. The chain combines TRBV24-1 with TRBJ2-5; D is perhaps TRBD2 (6 bases). CDR3 length: 15 amino acids. Germline lookup yields CDR1 KGHDR and CDR2 SFDVKD. Trimming left V 5 bases short and J 6 bases short, with 18 bases between.

This clonotype was counted between two and nine times. This sequence joins TRBV7-9 and TRBJ1-2, with TRBD1 as a possible D gene (5 bases). Germline V gene lookup returns CDR1 SEHNR and CDR2 FQNEAQ (reference sequence). The CDR3 has 13 residues. V was shortened by 7 bases and J by 4 bases, with 13 bases between the two germline ends. CDR3 bases: TGTGCCAGCACTCGGGGGGACGGCTATGGCTACACCTTC. This sequence encodes CASTRGDGYGYTF.

The CDR3 nucleotides read TGCAGTGCTGAGGACAGGACAACCTCTATTCATGGCTACACCTTC. This sequence encodes CSAEDRTTSIHGYTF. The chain uses TRBV20-1 and TRBJ1-2; 7 bases fit TRBD1. Trimming at V came to 5 bases and at J to 6 bases, leaving 15 bases not matched to a gene. Germline lookup yields CDR1 DFQATT and CDR2 SNEGSKA (reference sequence). The CDR3 contains 15 residues.

A few counts support this clonotype. The chain combines TRBV30 with TRBJ1-1; 10 bases match TRBD1. Germline CDR1 GTSNPN, CDR2 SVGIG (reference sequence). Trimming cost V 2 bases and J 3 bases; bases outside gene matches: 9. The CDR3 is made up of 16 amino acids. The CDR3: CAWSSPDRGKYTEAFF. The CDR3 region has the DNA TGTGCCTGGAGTTCTCCGGACAGGGGGAAGTACACTGAAGCTTTCTTT. Drawing the rest from reference TRBV30 and TRBJ1-1, the complete variable domain is SQTIHQWPATLVQPVGSPLSLECTVEGTSNPNLYWYRQAAGRGLQLLFYSVGIGQISSEVPQNLSASRPQDRQFILSSKKLLLSDSGFYLCAWSSPDRGKYTEAFFGQGTRLTVV.

This clonotype was recorded a few times. The chain uses TRBV7-2 and TRBJ2-3; D perhaps matches TRBD1 (6 bases). Trimming pared 1 base from V and 2 bases from J, leaving 10 bases between. Germline V lookup: CDR1 SGHTA, CDR2 FQGNSA. This CDR3 comprises 15 residues. CDR3 region: CASSLVGDTTDTQYF. DNA of the CDR3: TGTGCCAGCAGCTTAGTCGGGGACACCACAGATACGCAGTATTTT.